The clone carrying this T cell receptor beta chain has a handful of counts. The sample comes from a study of T cells after yellow fever vaccination. Template switching by 5'RACE produced TCR cDNA, adding a universal primer site and UMIs. MiXCR was run by TCRdb on the 5' RACE reads, yielding one entry per CDR3 protein. The sample lists a few hundred thousand distinct CDR3 sequences; 8.7% were seen once. CDR1 is SQVTM and CDR2 is ANQGSEA in the germline V gene. The CDR3 sequence is 16 residues long. Material: PBMCs, obtained on the day of the first yellow fever vaccination. This sequence joins TRBV29-1 and TRBJ2-3; 9 nucleotides agree with TRBD1. The source is a man younger than 35 who received the YFV17D yellow fever vaccine. CDR3 DNA: TGCAGTGCTCGAATATCCGACAGGGGGAGCACAGATACGCAGTATTTT. This codes for CSARISDRGSTDTQYF.